The 16 T cell receptor beta chains given below trace back to one sample, sequenced in a study of T cell repertoires in ileal Crohn's disease. Libraries were prepared by immunoSEQ multiplex PCR; TCRdb keeps only in-frame clonotypes and omits some of them. The sample lists approximately 13,000 clones, roughly four fifths occurring once. Stated time point: inflamed ileum from the surgical specimen. Input material: ileal tissue. The receptors were sampled from an adult with Crohn's disease.

This clone was counted a few times. V is TRBV28 and J is TRBJ1-6, with D perhaps matching TRBD1 (6 bases). Germline CDR1 reads MDHEN; CDR2 reads SYDVKM. This CDR3 contains 16 residues. Between the trimmed V and J ends, which lost 5 bases and 0 bases, there was a span of 11 bases. CDR3 sequence: CASSRGGGSYNSPLHF. DNA of the CDR3: TGTGCCAGCAGTAGGGGGGGTGGCTCCTATAATTCACCCCTCCACTTT.

The CDR3 nucleotides are TGTGCCAGCAAGCCCGGGACTAGCTCCTACGAGCAGTACTTC. Encoded protein: CASKPGTSSYEQYF. The chain carries TRBV2 and TRBJ2-7; TRBD2 matches 8 bases. V lost 7 bases, J lost 0 bases, and 5 bases stayed unmatched. Germline lookup yields CDR1 SNHLY and CDR2 FYNNEI. The CDR3 has 14 amino acids.

The J gene is TRBJ1-2, the V gene TRBV9; maybe TRBD1 (6 bases). CDR1 is SGDLS and CDR2 is YYNGEE in the germline V gene. Deletions cut 3 bases from V and 4 bases from J, with 16 bases between. This CDR3 is 15 amino acids long. CDR3 sequence: CASSGVGGALYGYTF. CDR3 sequence (DNA): TGTGCCAGCAGCGGTGTCGGGGGGGCCCTCTATGGCTACACCTTC.

The J gene is TRBJ1-2, the V gene TRBV6-5; maybe TRBD1 (5 bases). The germline CDR1 and CDR2 sequences are MNHEY and SVGAGI. The CDR3 covers 13 residues. The V end lost 6 bases, the J end lost 3 bases, and 11 bases lay between the germline ends. CDR3 amino acids: CASSPRVHYGYTF. The CDR3 nucleotides read TGTGCCAGCAGCCCCAGGGTTCACTATGGCTACACCTTC.

The V gene is TRBV6-5, the J gene TRBJ1-3; D is uncertain. The length of the CDR3 is 16 residues. The V end lost 2 bases, the J end lost 2 bases, and 13 bases lay between the germline ends. Germline-derived CDR1 and CDR2 are MNHEY and SVGAGI. The CDR3 DNA sequence: TGTGCCAGCAGTTACACCCCTGAGGGTCCTGGAAACACCATATATTTT. Its translation is CASSYTPEGPGNTIYF.

V usage is TRBV5-4 and J usage is TRBJ1-1; D is perhaps TRBD1 (6 bases). Germline-derived CDR1 and CDR2 are SGHNT and YYREEE (reference sequence). The CDR3 is 18 amino acids. V was cut by 2 bases and J by 3 bases, with 23 bases left in between. CDR3 DNA: TGTGCCAGCAGCTTCCTTGGGACATTCGGGCCCAGGGACACTGAAGCTTTCTTT. Its translation: CASSFLGTFGPRDTEAFF.

This chain connects TRBV30 to TRBJ1-4, with D maybe TRBD1 (6 bases). The germline CDR1 and CDR2 sequences are GTSNPN and SVGIG (reference sequence). V was shortened by 0 bases and J by 8 bases, with 13 bases between the two germline ends. The CDR3 covers 14 residues. This chain's CDR3 is CAWSVQGGWEKLFF. In DNA, the CDR3 is TGTGCCTGGAGTGTACAGGGCGGTTGGGAAAAACTGTTTTTT.

The rearrangement joins TRBV11-2 to TRBJ1-1; no clear D gene. The V gene's germline CDR1 is SGHAT and CDR2 FQNNGV. Trimming took 0 bases from V and 1 from J, leaving 12 bases between them. This CDR3 has 16 amino acids. The CDR3 DNA reads as TGTGCCAGCAGCTTAGAGGGCGGGCCAAGGAACACTGAAGCTTTCTTT. Its translation: CASSLEGGPRNTEAFF. Supplemented by reference TRBV11-2 and TRBJ1-1, the full variable domain reads EAGVAQSPRYKIIEKRQSVAFWCNPISGHATLYWYQQILGQGPKLLIQFQNNGVVDDSQLPKDRFSAERLKGVDSTLKIQPAKLEDSAVYLCASSLEGGPRNTEAFFGQGTRLTVV.

The J gene is TRBJ1-1, the V gene TRBV15; D possibly corresponds to TRBD1 (6 bases). The length of the CDR3 is 17 residues. V was clipped by 0 bases and J by 1 base, with 15 bases between them. Germline CDR1 and CDR2: LNHNV and YYDKDF (reference sequence). Here the CDR3 DNA reads TGTGCCACCAGCAGAGATTCAGTTCGACAGGCGAACACTGAAGCTTTCTTT. As protein: CATSRDSVRQANTEAFF.

The V and J genes are TRBV7-9 and TRBJ2-7, with D perhaps TRBD1 (6 bases). From germline, CDR1 is SEHNR and CDR2 FQNEAQ (reference sequence). Trimming removed 0 bases from V and 3 bases from J, with 9 bases in between. The CDR3 is 14 residues long. The CDR3 DNA reads as TGTGCCAGCAGCTTAGCGGCAGGGGACTACGAGCAGTACTTC. It codes for CASSLAAGDYEQYF.

This clone came up once. The chain couples TRBV29-1 to TRBJ1-2; D is undetermined. V was clipped by 7 bases and J by 8 bases, with 11 bases between them. The CDR3 length is 10 residues. The germline V gene has CDR1 SQVTM and CDR2 ANQGSEA. As DNA, the CDR3 is TGCAGCGCTAGGGAGGACGGCTACACCTTC. This sequence encodes CSAREDGYTF.

V gene TRBV10-1 combines with J gene TRBJ1-2; the D is unclear. The CDR3 consists of 15 residues. V was cut by 4 bases and J by 5 bases, with 17 bases left in between. The germline gives CDR1 WNHNN, CDR2 SYGVQD (reference sequence). The CDR3 bases are TGCGCCAGCAGTGCCGTACTAGGCACCCGTTATGGCTACACCTTC. Translated: CASSAVLGTRYGYTF.

This sequence joins TRBV7-2 and TRBJ2-1; D might be TRBD1 (6 bases). Germline V gene lookup returns CDR1 SGHTA and CDR2 FQGNSA. This CDR3 comprises 15 residues. The ends were cut back, 6 bases at V and 4 bases at J, with 16 bases in the middle. CDR3 region: CASSSGTSYYNEQFF. The CDR3 nucleotides are TGTGCCAGCAGTTCAGGGACAAGTTATTACAATGAGCAGTTCTTC.

V gene TRBV6-5 combines with J gene TRBJ2-7; 8 bases fit TRBD2. The CDR3 covers 14 residues. V was pared by 5 bases and J by 0 bases, with 3 bases of the junction left unmatched. Germline values: CDR1 MNHEY, CDR2 SVGAGI. The CDR3 DNA is TGTGCCAGCAGTGGGCGGGGGGCCTCCTACGAGCAGTACTTC. Residues: CASSGRGASYEQYF.

The J gene is TRBJ1-6, the V gene TRBV5-6, with 8 bases matching TRBD1. J gave up 0 bases and V 1 base, and 0 bases lay outside the gene matches. CDR1 is SGHDT and CDR2 is YYEEEE in the germline V gene. The CDR3 runs 16 residues. CDR3 in DNA: TGTGCCAGCAGCTTGACAGGGGGCTCCTATAATTCACCCCTCCACTTT. This gives the protein CASSLTGGSYNSPLHF.

J is TRBJ1-2 and V is TRBV27; possibly TRBD1 for D (6 bases). There are 13 residues in the CDR3. Trimming shortened V by 6 bases and J by 4 bases, and 12 bases separated the two germline ends. Looked up from germline, CDR1 is MNHEY and CDR2 is SMNVEV (reference sequence). The CDR3 here is CASSPDRTYGYTF. The CDR3, as DNA: TGTGCCAGCAGCCCCGACAGGACCTATGGCTACACCTTC.